Given below is one T cell receptor (beta chain) in context. The data belong to a study of blood T cell repertoires in COVID-19. Turning to the study itself: The samples span acute and convalescent COVID-19 from the United States, Italy and Spain. T cells, B-cell-depleted T cells, or PBMCs provided the cDNA or gDNA that served as material.

Trimming stripped 4 bases from V and 1 base from J, with 7 bases between. Germline CDR1 reads SEHNR; CDR2 reads FQNEAQ (reference sequence). This CDR3 region has 13 residues. Per the original data handling: Amplification from reference gene primers served as the basis for estimated nucleated cell counts. TCRdb's copy holds only in-frame clones and misses some; the assay was immunoSEQ multiplex PCR. Clone size and V and J calls were adopted from that table, with D and trimming inferred from the DNA. The data hold approximately 93,000 clones, with roughly 85% observed a single time. Sequenced: peripheral blood. This chain joins TRBV7-9 and TRBJ1-1; D not resolved. This clonotype was sampled from a man aged 45-65 years with active or convalescent COVID-19. The CDR3: CASSSLRNTEAFF. The CDR3 region has the DNA TGTGCCAGCAGCTCCCTAAGGAACACTGAAGCTTTCTTT.